A few counts support the clone carrying this TCR beta chain. The sorted Tregs were CD4+CD25+CD127-/low cells. The germline V gene has CDR1 SEHNR and CDR2 FQNEAQ (reference sequence). Germline trimming cut 3 bases from V and 5 bases from J; bases unmatched to any gene: 1. This CDR3 is built from 13 residues. One entry per CDR3 protein, called by TCRdb with MiXCR from the 5' RACE reads. Among approximately 60,000 distinct CDR3 sequences, around 24% were seen once, and the ten largest hold approximately 2%. This receptor was obtained from a female donor with breast cancer. Sequencing input: tumor-infiltrating Tregs sorted from the breast tumor. V and J are TRBV7-9 and TRBJ1-5; 7 positions agree with TRBD1. CDR3 sequence (DNA): TGTGCCAGCAGCTTGGGGACAGATCAGCCCCAGCATTTT. Translated, it gives CASSLGTDQPQHF.